Listed here are 7 T cell receptor beta chains from one sample, sequenced in a study of glioma-infiltrating T cells. The iRepertoire nested amplicon-rescue multiplex PCR amplified TCR alpha and beta CDR3s from RNA. TCRdb processed the multiplex PCR reads anew with MiXCR; each CDR3 protein has one entry. The sample lists about 190,000 distinct CDR3 sequences, 30% to 40% occurring once. The source material was glioma tissue, nonneoplastic brain tissue, or PBMCs (not recorded which). Every receptor here comes from a human donor with low-grade glioma or glioblastoma, undergoing nonglioma brain surgery, or in good health (not recorded which).

At least ten counts were recorded for this clonotype. The gene calls are TRBV29-1 and TRBJ2-1; TRBD2 aligns across 7 bases. This CDR3 is 15 amino acids long. CDR1 SQVTM and CDR2 ANQGSEA come from the germline V gene. The V and J ends lost 6 bases and 6 bases, in that order; junction bases with no gene match: 14. CDR3 protein: CSVTLRSGNLNEQFF. Here the CDR3 DNA reads TGCAGCGTAACCCTGAGGAGCGGGAACCTCAATGAGCAGTTCTTC.

This clonotype was counted between two and nine times. The V and J genes are TRBV19 and TRBJ2-1; tentative D call: TRBD2 (5 bases). The CDR3 extends over 15 amino acids. The germline V gene has CDR1 LNHDA and CDR2 SQIVND (reference sequence). Between the trimmed V and J ends, which lost 7 bases and 0 bases, there was a span of 13 bases. CDR3 sequence reads: CASTVAKSSYNEQFF. The CDR3 DNA reads TGTGCCAGTACCGTAGCGAAAAGCTCCTACAATGAGCAGTTCTTC.

Comment on this clonotype: This may come from a read error, since a much larger clone is one base off. The CDR3 does not close with the conserved phenylalanine or tryptophan, likely indicating a read error. The rearrangement joins TRBV25-1 to TRBJ2-1, with a weak D call TRBD1 (5 bases). Germline CDR1 reads MGHDK; CDR2 reads SYGVNS. V gave up 6 bases and J gave up 1 base, with 19 bases separating them. The CDR3 totals 17 residues. The CDR3 DNA sequence: TGTGCCAGCAGCTTAGTTGCATCGACAGCGTCCTACAATGAGCAGTTCCTC. Protein sequence: CASSLVASTASYNEQFL.

Only a few counts were recorded for this clonotype. V gene TRBV29-1 combines with J gene TRBJ1-1, with 10 bases fitting TRBD1. Germline values: CDR1 SQVTM, CDR2 ANQGSEA. The trim removed 1 base at V and 1 base at J, leaving 12 bases unmatched. CDR3 length: 18 amino acids. The CDR3 sequence: CSVEAPGQGPLRNTEAFF. The CDR3 DNA reads as TGCAGCGTTGAAGCCCCGGGACAGGGGCCGCTTCGGAACACTGAAGCTTTCTTT.

As regards this clonotype: Sequence at one end of the junction differs from germline and may be a read error. The chain is built from TRBV19 and TRBJ2-2; TRBD2 might be the D (5 bases). The CDR3 totals 16 residues. Germline CDR1 reads LNHDA; CDR2 reads SQIVND (reference sequence). Here the CDR3 DNA reads TGTGCCAGTAGTATCGGCCTAGCTGAGAACACCGGGGAGCCGTTTTTT. Translation: CASSIGLAENTGEPFF.

As regards this clonotype: This may be a read error, as it is one base from a much larger clone. This rearrangement joins TRBV12-3 or TRBV12-4 to TRBJ2-5, with a possible D match to TRBD1 (5 bases). CDR3 length: 13 amino acids. In DNA form, the CDR3 reads TGTGCCAGCAAAAAAGTAGAACAGGAGATCCAGTACTTC. Translating gives CASKKVEQEIQYF.

A word on this clonotype: Being one base from a much bigger clone, this may be a read error. V and J are TRBV11-2 and TRBJ1-5; a possible D gene is TRBD1 (6 bases). Germline-derived CDR1 and CDR2 are SGHAT and FQNNGV. This CDR3 spans 15 amino acids. CDR3 in amino acids: CASSTRQASNHPQHF. For the CDR3, the DNA is TGTGCCAGCAGCACCCGACAGGCCAGCAATCATCCCCAGCATTTT. The entire variable domain, with the rest obtained from reference TRBV11-2 and TRBJ1-5, is as follows: EAGVAQSPRYKIIEKRQSVAFWCNPISGHATLYWYQQILGQGPKLLIQFQNNGVVDDSQLPKDRFSAERLKGVDSTLKIQPAKLEDSAVYLCASSTRQASNHPQHFGDGTRLSIL.